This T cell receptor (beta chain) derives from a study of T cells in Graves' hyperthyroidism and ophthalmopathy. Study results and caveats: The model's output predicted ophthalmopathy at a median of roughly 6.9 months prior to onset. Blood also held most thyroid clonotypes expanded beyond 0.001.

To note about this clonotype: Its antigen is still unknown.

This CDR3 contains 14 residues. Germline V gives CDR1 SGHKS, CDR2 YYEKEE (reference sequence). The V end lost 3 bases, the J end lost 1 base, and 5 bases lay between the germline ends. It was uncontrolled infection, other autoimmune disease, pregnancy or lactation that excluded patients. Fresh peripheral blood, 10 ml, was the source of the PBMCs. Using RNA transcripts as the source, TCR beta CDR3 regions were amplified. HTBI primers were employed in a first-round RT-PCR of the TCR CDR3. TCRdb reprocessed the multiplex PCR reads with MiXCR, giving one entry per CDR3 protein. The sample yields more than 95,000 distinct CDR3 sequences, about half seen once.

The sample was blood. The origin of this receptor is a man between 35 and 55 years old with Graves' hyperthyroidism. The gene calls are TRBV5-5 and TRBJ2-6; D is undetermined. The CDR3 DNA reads TGTGCCAGCAGCTACACTTCTGGGGCCAACGTCCTGACTTTC. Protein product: CASSYTSGANVLTF.